This TCR beta chain derives from a study of patients and donors after allogeneic stem cell transplantation. The ends lost 0 bases at V and 1 base at J; junction bases unmatched: 8. The CDR3 totals 17 residues. Germline V lookup: CDR1 DFQATT, CDR2 SNEGSKA (reference sequence). A single record per CDR3 protein comes from TCRdb applying MiXCR to the RT-PCR reads. Of about 960,000 distinct CDR3 sequences detected, 18% appear once; the ten largest clones hold around 6%. This clonotype was observed a few times. This chain links TRBV20-1 with TRBJ1-2, with 10 bases fitting TRBD1. Sequences were obtained from blood, either unsorted or a sorted T cell fraction (not recorded which). This TCR came from a human donor who was either an allogeneic HSCT recipient or a stem cell or donor lymphocyte infusion donor (not recorded which). It is not recorded whose cells these are; they may come from a transplant donor. The CDR3 loop reads CSARDWGGTGVNYGYTF. In DNA form, the CDR3 reads TGCAGTGCTAGAGATTGGGGGGGGACAGGGGTTAACTATGGCTACACCTTC.